This T cell receptor beta chain emerged from a study of blood T cells in healthy people across ages. Primed by a sample-barcoded 5' primer and a J-beta primer mix, a second PCR proceeded for roughly 7 to 12 cycles. TCRdb passed the 5' RACE reads through MiXCR, listing each CDR3 protein once. In the table there are over 700,000 distinct CDR3 sequences, around half of which are singletons. The junction had 8 bases not matched to a gene; V was cut back by 4 bases and J by 3 bases. This CDR3 is 16 amino acids long. Germline V gene lookup returns CDR1 SGHTA and CDR2 FQGNSA. The chain links TRBV7-2 to TRBJ2-1; TRBD2 matches 8 bases. The sample was blood. This clonotype was obtained from a man of 80 years or more in good health. The CDR3 is CASSSRAGVGYNEQFF. The CDR3 nucleotides read TGTGCCAGCAGCTCCAGAGCGGGAGTAGGCTACAATGAGCAGTTCTTC.